Listed below are T cell receptor beta chains from one sample, sequenced in a study of T cells in Graves' hyperthyroidism and ophthalmopathy. TCRdb used MiXCR to reprocess the multiplex PCR reads, holding one entry per CDR3 protein. The table lists about 370,000 distinct CDR3 sequences, 15% of them singletons. Sequencing was carried out using blood. These receptors were taken from a woman aged 55-69 years with Graves' ophthalmopathy. The conserved cysteine and the conserved F or W are not part of the CDR3 here. Fields, in order: CDR3 protein, V gene, J gene, clone size. Clone size, where shown, is once, few, many, or a class for clones that have expanded.

ASSPPSTAYNEQF	TRBV18	TRBJ2-1	few
SARGGQGGETQY	TRBV20-1	TRBJ2-5	many
ASSLKDRESYEQY	TRBV11-2	TRBJ2-7	many
AILTGQGRSETQY	TRBV6-1	TRBJ2-5	many
ASSGDRGLAEAF	TRBV5-6	TRBJ1-1	-
ASSLNSVNTGELF	TRBV7-2	TRBJ2-2	-
ASSRHSTQNTEAF	TRBV19	TRBJ1-1	-
SARDPGGADNSPLH	TRBV20-1	TRBJ1-6	many
ASNINSGRGEQY	TRBV5-1	TRBJ2-7	many
ATGADHAAQH	TRBV10-3	TRBJ1-5	few
AWSDGGLGYT	TRBV30	TRBJ1-2	many
ASSQEDYQETQY	TRBV4-1	TRBJ2-5	-
ASSLGLALREAF	TRBV11-2	TRBJ1-1	many
SVPPGGDPNEQF	TRBV29-1	TRBJ2-1	many
ASRPAGGQVDTQY	TRBV28	TRBJ2-3	-
ATRNGAGEQY	TRBV4-1	TRBJ2-7	many
ATSDHGQGRDGQF	TRBV24-1	TRBJ2-1	-
ASSDPPGRTASGANVLT	TRBV6-1	TRBJ2-6	many
ASSTRDRGYTEAS	TRBV6-2/TRBV6-3	TRBJ1-1	-
ASTQPPGGLYNEQF	TRBV6-2/TRBV6-3	TRBJ2-1	many
ASGLGTATDTQY	TRBV12-5	TRBJ2-3	-
SARDWREVYEQY	TRBV20-1	TRBJ2-7	few
ASSTGQGFEKLF	TRBV7-2	TRBJ1-4	many
ASSSRLAGQF	TRBV6-1	TRBJ2-1	-
ASRPTSTGARRTGELF	TRBV6-2/TRBV6-3	TRBJ2-2	many
ASSWRTGGADTQY	TRBV2	TRBJ2-3	many
ASSPTGSGVNVLT	TRBV2	TRBJ2-6	-
ASRLPGVGTDTQY	TRBV28	TRBJ2-3	many
ASSLVGGREEQY	TRBV5-1	TRBJ2-7	many
SVGLAGGLSETQY	TRBV29-1	TRBJ2-5	many
ASSVLAGGYYNEQF	TRBV9	TRBJ2-1	-